One and the same sample provided the 10 T cell receptor beta chains below, sequenced in a study of cytomegalovirus exposure and HLA in healthy donors. Vbeta (60) and Jbeta (13) primers were used in the PCR. Assay: immunoSEQ multiplex PCR; the TCRdb copy retains only in-frame clones and omits some. The sample includes about 150,000 clones, roughly 62% of them seen just once. Specimen: PBMCs. These receptor sequences come from a male donor in good health and CMV-seronegative.

In its sample, this clone was seen a few times. The chain employs TRBV19 and TRBJ1-1, with no clear D. This CDR3 has 18 amino acids. Germline V lookup: CDR1 LNHDA, CDR2 SQIVND (reference sequence). Trimming took 10 bases from V and 1 from J, leaving 28 bases between them. The CDR3 protein is CATPQRYTVSSGNTEAFF. The CDR3 nucleotides read TGTGCCACCCCCCAACGGTATACGGTTTCATCGGGGAACACTGAAGCTTTCTTT.

This clone was picked up one time. The chain recombines TRBV7-2 with TRBJ2-3; 7 nucleotides agree with TRBD1. V was clipped by 5 bases and J by 0 bases; unmatched bases: 5. The CDR3 length is 15 residues. The germline CDR1 and CDR2 sequences are SGHTA and FQGNSA. CDR3: CASSATGVSTDTQYF. Written as DNA, the CDR3 is TGTGCCAGCAGCGCCACAGGGGTAAGCACAGATACGCAGTATTTT.

Written as DNA, the CDR3 is TGTGCCAGCAGTGAGATTAGCGGGGGCCAGACCCAGTACTTC. This codes for CASSEISGGQTQYF. The chain joins TRBV2 to TRBJ2-5, with 9 bases that match TRBD2. Unmatched junction bases numbered 5, after V lost 3 bases and J lost 6 bases. Germline CDR1 and CDR2: SNHLY and FYNNEI. This CDR3 comprises 14 residues.

As regards this clone: This same CDR3 is encoded by further DNA sequences in the sample. This chain uses TRBV5-6 with TRBJ1-2; a weak D match, TRBD1 (5 bases). The germline gives CDR1 SGHDT, CDR2 YYEEEE. V was trimmed by 0 bases and J by 4 bases, leaving 7 bases between them. The CDR3 sequence is 13 residues long. The CDR3 DNA reads TGTGCCAGCAGCTTGGGACAGAGCTATGGCTACACCTTC. It is translated as CASSLGQSYGYTF.

CDR3 DNA: TGTGCCAGCACCTCGATAGGACTAGCAGGTTTCCAGTACTTC. Translating gives CASTSIGLAGFQYF. The chain carries TRBV6-1 and TRBJ2-5; 8 nucleotides line up with TRBD2. The ends lost 7 bases at V and 10 bases at J; junction bases unmatched: 14. The CDR3 runs 14 residues. CDR1 and CDR2 from the germline V gene are MNHNS and SASEGT.

This clone was counted a single time. The CDR3 spells CASSISGTGRGNQPQHF. The DNA for the CDR3 is TGTGCCAGTAGTATATCCGGGACAGGCCGGGGCAATCAGCCCCAGCATTTT. The chain joins TRBV19 to TRBJ1-5; 8 nucleotides line up with TRBD1. The CDR3 totals 17 residues. Germline V gene data show CDR1 as LNHDA and CDR2 as SQIVND (reference sequence). The trim removed 2 bases at V and 2 bases at J, leaving 8 bases unmatched.

The chain carries TRBV23-1 and TRBJ2-7; the D gene is possibly TRBD2 (6 bases). TRBV23-1 qualifies as an ORF whose function is uncertain. V dropped 2 bases and J dropped 10 bases, with 15 bases sitting between them. The CDR3 length is 13 residues. In DNA, the CDR3 is TGCGCCAGCAGTCAAGATGTCGGGGGTTCACAGTACTTC. Its translation is CASSQDVGGSQYF.

This chain joins TRBV7-2 and TRBJ2-1; 11 positions agree with TRBD2. Germline V gene lookup returns CDR1 SGHTA and CDR2 FQGNSA. The CDR3 has 13 residues. V dropped 5 bases and J dropped 11; count of bases not matched to a gene: 5. The CDR3 coding sequence is TGTGCCAGCAGCCTCCGACTAGCGGGGCAGCAGTTCTTC. The encoded protein is CASSLRLAGQQFF.

This clone has a handful of counts. This chain uses TRBV6-4 with TRBJ2-5; 7 positions agree with TRBD1. J was trimmed by 5 bases and V by 5 bases; bases with no gene match: 5. In germline, CDR1 is MRHNA, CDR2 SNTAGT. The CDR3 contains 13 residues. The CDR3 reads CASSRQGGETQYF. CDR3 sequence (DNA): TGTGCCAGCAGTCGACAGGGCGGCGAGACCCAGTACTTC.

The chain employs TRBV5-1 and TRBJ2-3, with 7 bases identical to TRBD2. This CDR3 has 14 residues. Germline V lookup: CDR1 SGHRS, CDR2 YFSETQ. V trimming: 7 bases; J trimming: 3 bases; junction bases outside the gene matches: 8. The CDR3 coding sequence is TGCGCCAGCCGAGCGGGGCCCAGGACAGATACGCAGTATTTT. Its translation is CASRAGPRTDTQYF.